This paragraph reports one T cell receptor beta chain. Assay: immunoSEQ multiplex PCR; the TCRdb copy retains only in-frame clones and omits some. The sample holds tens of thousands of clones, approximately 91% seen once. This CDR3 has 14 amino acids. Between the trimmed V and J ends, which lost 0 bases and 3 bases, there was a span of 9 bases. Germline CDR1 KGHSH, CDR2 LQKENI. The sample originates from a study of T cell changes during pregnancy in multiple sclerosis. This chain links TRBV18 with TRBJ2-7; unclear D gene. Sequenced material: peripheral blood, taken in the second trimester of pregnancy. The receptor was isolated from a female donor in good health, enrolled as a control in a pregnancy study. This CDR3 is CASSPPSTVYEQYF. In nucleotides, the CDR3 is TGTGCCAGCTCACCACCTTCGACTGTCTACGAGCAGTACTTC.